The following is a T cell receptor beta chain sequence with its context. Its cognate antigen has yet to be identified. No much larger clonotype is one base removed from it; base qualities were not supplied. The immunoSEQ Assay was used to sequence TCRbeta CDR3 regions. After extraction, genomic DNA underwent amplification by bias-controlled multiplex PCR, followed by high-throughput sequencing. The source study handled its data this way. To quantify the absolute abundance of every unique TCRbeta CDR3 region, sequences were collapsed and filtered. T cell fraction was estimated by normalization of TCRbeta template counts to usable DNA, with usable DNA being measured through amplification of reference genes present in all nucleated cells. Repertoire TCRs were annotated as SARS-CoV-2-specific when V gene, CDR3 amino acid sequence and J gene were exactly matched to a known reactive TCR set. MIRA supplied the reference SARS-CoV-2 TCR set, which was filtered for enrichment in COVID-19-positive ImmuneCODE repertoires so that public or cross-reactive TCRs were removed. Using the MIRA antigens, annotated TCRs were further analysed by specific ORF or by position within an ORF. Breadth was defined as the number of annotated unique rearrangements divided by the total number of unique productive rearrangements, and depth was defined as the summed frequency of the annotated unique rearrangements. TCR breadth was compared between groups using two-sided Wilcoxon rank-sum tests. Sourced from immuneACCESS, this table was stored by TCRdb with only in-frame sequences that have V and J called. A share of the clones is absent; for the studies checked, an unresolved V gene accounts for under half, and the remainder has no known explanation. Clone size and the V and J calls come from that table; the DNA yielded D and trimming. The sample has hundreds of thousands of clones on record, more than 70% of them singletons. Around 3% of the sample belongs to the ten largest clones.

CDR1 and CDR2 were assigned from the germline V gene (reference sequence) as SGHNT and YYREEE. Its CDR3 holds 14 amino acids, cysteine through phenylalanine. Left in the record is the CDR3 DNA by itself, 42 bases read in frame from the first base. V is shortened by 2 bases, J by 2 bases, and the region joining them spans 8 bases. The data were taken from a study of Ad26.COV2.S vaccination and SARS-CoV-2 variants (TCRdb year 2021). Context from the whole study: Donors in the vaccine arm were drawn from COV1001, a phase I-IIa trial of Ad26.COV2.S in healthy adults that was multicentre, randomized, double-blind and placebo-controlled. Ad26.COV2.S was administered intramuscularly at 5 x 10^10 or 1 x 10^11 viral particles, either as a single shot or as two shots given 56 days apart. TCRbeta repertoire sequencing served as the tool for gauging how specific and how broad the SARS-CoV-2-reactive T cell receptors were following Ad26.COV2.S vaccination. A total of around 32 samples were included in the TCR-sequenced set, comprising roughly 19 Ad26.COV2.S vaccine recipients, 5 placebo recipients and 8 SARS-CoV-2 convalescent individuals. Participants in the trial were split at random into five groups of five each, receiving low-dose or high-dose Ad26.COV2.S once or twice, or else placebo on both occasions. Investigators did not know the trial group allocation while performing experiments and assessing outcomes.

Broader findings and caveats from the paper: Spike-specific TCR breadth was higher in Ad26.COV2.S recipients than in placebo recipients (P = 0.0014). After vaccination, spike-specific CD8+ and CD4+ T cell responses were reported to show substantial breadth. It was noted by the authors that total T cell responses may have been underestimated by the TCR breadth and depth analyses. Comparing responses between vaccine doses or regimens was not something the study was powered to do. Vaccine and placebo recipients had similar non-spike TCR breadth, a finding consistent with the vaccine containing only spike.

The intended sense of this specimen's treatment or condition label: about 20 received Ad26.COV2.S at low or high dose, single or two shots; 5 received placebo; per-sample allocation not given. For vaccine and placebo recipients, repertoires were sequenced using samples collected on day 63 after the first injection. In Cohort 1b, around 23 adults aged 18-55 years were enrolled at a single site in Boston, USA, between 29 July and 7 August 2020. Ad26.COV2.S was a replication-incompetent adenovirus type 26 vector expressing a prefusion-stabilized SARS-CoV-2 spike protein from the original Wuhan strain.

The TCR was taken from a person between 18 and 65 years old who received the Ad26.COV2.S COVID-19 vaccine or a placebo. The rearrangement combines TRBV5-4 with TRBJ2-1; TRBD2 is perhaps the D gene, given 5 matching bases. Here the sequenced sample was peripheral blood, taken in a trial of Ad26.COV2.S vaccine versus placebo. The DNA sequence reads TGTGCCAGCAGCTTCGGGAAAACCTACAATGAGCAGTTCTTC. Its protein is CASSFGKTYNEQFF.